This T cell receptor (beta chain) was captured by sequencing in a study of blood T cell repertoires in COVID-19. Whole-study context: Whether acute or convalescent, the COVID-19 samples came from the United States, Italy and Spain. The cDNA or gDNA used as material had been derived from T cells, B-cell-depleted T cells, or PBMCs.

With 5 bases removed from V and 5 bases from J, the gap between germline ends came to 12 bases. The CDR3 runs 13 residues. The V gene's germline CDR1 is ENHRY and CDR2 SYGVKD. This clone was counted a few times. In the original workflow: Amplified reference gene primers provided the basis for estimating nucleated cell counts. Clones were sequenced by immunoSEQ multiplex PCR, and TCRdb holds only the in-frame ones, with some missing. V and J calls and clone size follow that table, whereas D and trimming were derived from the DNA. Found here are approximately 90,000 clones, over 75% of them singletons; the top ten hold around 7%.

The genes are TRBV10-3 and TRBJ1-1; D not certain. Material: peripheral blood. This clonotype was obtained from a human donor with acute or convalescent COVID-19. The donor label of this sample is uncertain. The CDR3, as DNA: TGTGCCATCAGTAGTCGGGAGACGACTGAAGCTTTCTTT. Its translation is CAISSRETTEAFF.